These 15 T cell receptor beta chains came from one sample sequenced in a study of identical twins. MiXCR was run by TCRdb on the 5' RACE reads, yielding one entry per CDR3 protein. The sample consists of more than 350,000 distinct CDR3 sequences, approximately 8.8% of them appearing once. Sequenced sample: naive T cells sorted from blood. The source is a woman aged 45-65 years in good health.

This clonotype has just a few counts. The CDR3 loop is CASSPWASTDTQYF. The CDR3 nucleotides are TGTGCCAGCAGCCCTTGGGCGAGCACAGATACGCAGTATTTT. The rearrangement joins TRBV12-3 or TRBV12-4 to TRBJ2-3; D ambiguous. Deletions cut 6 bases from V and 0 bases from J, with 10 bases between. The CDR3 totals 14 residues.

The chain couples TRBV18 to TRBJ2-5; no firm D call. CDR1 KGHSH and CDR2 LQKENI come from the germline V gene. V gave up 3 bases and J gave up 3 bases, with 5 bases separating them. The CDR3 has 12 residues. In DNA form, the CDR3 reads TGTGCCAGCTCACCGGGGAAAGAGACCCAGTACTTC. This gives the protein CASSPGKETQYF.

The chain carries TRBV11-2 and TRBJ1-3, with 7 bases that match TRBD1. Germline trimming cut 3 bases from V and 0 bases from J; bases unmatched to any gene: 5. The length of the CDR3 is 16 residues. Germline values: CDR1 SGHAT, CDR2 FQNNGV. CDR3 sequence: CASSFIQGNSGNTIYF. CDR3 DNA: TGTGCCAGCAGCTTCATACAGGGGAACTCTGGAAACACCATATATTTT.

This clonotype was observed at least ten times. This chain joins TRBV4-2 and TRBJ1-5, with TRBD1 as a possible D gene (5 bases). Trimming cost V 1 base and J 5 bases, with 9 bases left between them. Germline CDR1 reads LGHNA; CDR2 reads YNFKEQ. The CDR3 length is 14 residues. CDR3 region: CASSQAGGYQPQHF. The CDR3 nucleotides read TGTGCCAGCAGCCAAGCGGGGGGTTATCAGCCCCAGCATTTT.

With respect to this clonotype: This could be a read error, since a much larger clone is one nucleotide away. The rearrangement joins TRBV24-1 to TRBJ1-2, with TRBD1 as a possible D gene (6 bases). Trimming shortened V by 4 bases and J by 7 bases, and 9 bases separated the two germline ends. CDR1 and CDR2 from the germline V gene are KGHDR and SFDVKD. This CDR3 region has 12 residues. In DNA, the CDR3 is TGTGCCACCAGTGACGTCAGGGGTGGCTACACCTTC. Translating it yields CATSDVRGGYTF.

This chain's CDR3 is CSAPEGQLETQYF. Written as DNA, the CDR3 is TGCAGTGCTCCGGAGGGCCAATTGGAGACCCAGTACTTC. The rearrangement joins TRBV20-1 to TRBJ2-5, with D possibly matching TRBD2 (6 bases). The germline gives CDR1 DFQATT, CDR2 SNEGSKA (reference sequence). V lost 5 bases, J lost 5 bases, and 15 bases lay in between. This CDR3 spans 13 amino acids.

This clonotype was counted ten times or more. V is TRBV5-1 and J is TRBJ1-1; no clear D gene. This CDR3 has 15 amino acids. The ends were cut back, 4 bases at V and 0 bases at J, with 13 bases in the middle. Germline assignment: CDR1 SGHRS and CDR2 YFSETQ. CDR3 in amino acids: CASSLLATLNTEAFF. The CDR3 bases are TGCGCCAGCAGCCTGCTTGCCACCCTGAACACTGAAGCTTTCTTT. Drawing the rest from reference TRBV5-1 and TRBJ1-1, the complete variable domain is KAGVTQTPRYLIKTRGQQVTLSCSPISGHRSVSWYQQTPGQGLQFLFEYFSETQRNKGNFPGRFSGRQFSNSRSEMNVSTLELGDSALYLCASSLLATLNTEAFFGQGTRLTVV.

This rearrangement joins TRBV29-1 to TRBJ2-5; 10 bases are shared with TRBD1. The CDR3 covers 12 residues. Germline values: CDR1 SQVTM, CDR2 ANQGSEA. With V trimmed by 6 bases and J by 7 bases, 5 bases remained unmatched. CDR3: CSVVGQGVTQYF. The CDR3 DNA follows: TGCAGCGTCGTCGGACAGGGGGTGACCCAGTACTTC.

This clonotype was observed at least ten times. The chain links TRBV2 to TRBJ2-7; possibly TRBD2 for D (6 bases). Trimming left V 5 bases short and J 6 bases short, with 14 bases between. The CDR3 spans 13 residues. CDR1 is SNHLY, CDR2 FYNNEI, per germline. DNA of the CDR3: TGTGCCAGCAGTAGACTAGTTTCGTCCGAGCAGTACGTC. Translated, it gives CASSRLVSSEQYV.

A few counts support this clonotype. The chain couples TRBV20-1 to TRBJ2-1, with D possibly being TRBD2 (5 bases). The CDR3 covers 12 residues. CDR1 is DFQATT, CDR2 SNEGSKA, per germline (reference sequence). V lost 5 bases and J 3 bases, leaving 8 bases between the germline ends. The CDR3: CSADGLYNEQFF. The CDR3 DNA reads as TGCAGTGCTGATGGACTCTACAATGAGCAGTTCTTC.

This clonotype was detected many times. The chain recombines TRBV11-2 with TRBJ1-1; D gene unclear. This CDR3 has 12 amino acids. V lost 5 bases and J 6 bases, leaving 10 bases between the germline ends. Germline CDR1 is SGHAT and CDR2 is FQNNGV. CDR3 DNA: TGTGCCAGCAGCGTTGACACGGCTGAAGCTTTCTTT. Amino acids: CASSVDTAEAFF.

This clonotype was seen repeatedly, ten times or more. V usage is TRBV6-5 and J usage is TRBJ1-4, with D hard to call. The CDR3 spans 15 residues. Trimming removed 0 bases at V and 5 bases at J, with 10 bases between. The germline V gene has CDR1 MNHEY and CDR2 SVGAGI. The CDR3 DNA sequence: TGTGCCAGCAGTTACTCGAGGACCGGGAATGAAAAACTGTTTTTT. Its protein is CASSYSRTGNEKLFF.

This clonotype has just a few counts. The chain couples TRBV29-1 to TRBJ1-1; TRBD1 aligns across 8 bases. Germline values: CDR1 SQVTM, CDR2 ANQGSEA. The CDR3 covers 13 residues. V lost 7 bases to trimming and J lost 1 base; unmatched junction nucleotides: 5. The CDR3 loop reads CSAGGQGNTEAFF. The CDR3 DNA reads TGCAGCGCAGGAGGACAGGGGAACACTGAAGCTTTCTTT.

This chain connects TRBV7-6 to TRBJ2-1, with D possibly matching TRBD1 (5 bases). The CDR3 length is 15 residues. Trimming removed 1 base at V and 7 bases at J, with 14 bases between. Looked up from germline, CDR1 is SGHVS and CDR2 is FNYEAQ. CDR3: CASSLERVGLNEQFF. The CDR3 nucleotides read TGTGCCAGCAGCTTAGAACGAGTGGGGCTGAATGAGCAGTTCTTC.

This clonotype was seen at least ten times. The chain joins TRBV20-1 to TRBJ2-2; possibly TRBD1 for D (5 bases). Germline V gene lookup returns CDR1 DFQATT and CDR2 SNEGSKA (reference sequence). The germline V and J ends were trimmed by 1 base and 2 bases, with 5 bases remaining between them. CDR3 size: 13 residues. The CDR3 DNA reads TGCAGTGCTAGAGGGACAAACACCGGGGAGCTGTTTTTT. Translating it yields CSARGTNTGELFF.